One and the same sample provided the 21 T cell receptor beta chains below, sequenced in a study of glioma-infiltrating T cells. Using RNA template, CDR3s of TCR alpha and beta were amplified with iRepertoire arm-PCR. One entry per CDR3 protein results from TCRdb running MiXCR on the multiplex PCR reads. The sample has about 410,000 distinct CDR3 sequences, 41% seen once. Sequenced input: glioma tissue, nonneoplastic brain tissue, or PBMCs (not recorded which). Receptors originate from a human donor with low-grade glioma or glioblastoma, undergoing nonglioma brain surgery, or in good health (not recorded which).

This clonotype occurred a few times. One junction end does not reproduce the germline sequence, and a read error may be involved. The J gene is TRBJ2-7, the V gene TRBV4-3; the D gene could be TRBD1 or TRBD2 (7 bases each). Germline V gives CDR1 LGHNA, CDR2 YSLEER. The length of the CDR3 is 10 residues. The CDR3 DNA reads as TGCGCCAGCAGCCAACAGGGGGGGGAGTTC. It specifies CASSQQGGEF.

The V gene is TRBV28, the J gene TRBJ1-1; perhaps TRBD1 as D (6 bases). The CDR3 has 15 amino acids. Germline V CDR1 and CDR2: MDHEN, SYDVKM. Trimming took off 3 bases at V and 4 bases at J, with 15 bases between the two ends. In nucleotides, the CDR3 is TGTGCCAGCAGTTTGTACAGGGTGGACGTCACTGAAGCTTTCTTT. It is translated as CASSLYRVDVTEAFF.

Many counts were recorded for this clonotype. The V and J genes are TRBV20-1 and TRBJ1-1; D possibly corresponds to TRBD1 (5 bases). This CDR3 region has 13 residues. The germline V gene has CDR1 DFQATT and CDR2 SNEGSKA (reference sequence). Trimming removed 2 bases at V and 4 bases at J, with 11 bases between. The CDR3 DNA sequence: TGCAGTGCTAGAAGGGGCGGGAGCACTGAAGCTTTCTTT. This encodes CSARRGGSTEAFF.

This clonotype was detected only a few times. The CDR3 spells CASSPRGSGISNEQFF. Written as DNA, the CDR3 is TGTGCCAGCAGCCCCCGGGGTAGCGGGATCTCAAATGAGCAGTTCTTC. The V gene is TRBV4-2, the J gene TRBJ2-1, with 8 bases aligning to TRBD2. Germline V gene data show CDR1 as LGHNA and CDR2 as YNFKEQ. The CDR3 loop spans 16 amino acids. Losses at the gene ends were 4 bases for V and 7 bases for J; bases not matched to a gene: 12.

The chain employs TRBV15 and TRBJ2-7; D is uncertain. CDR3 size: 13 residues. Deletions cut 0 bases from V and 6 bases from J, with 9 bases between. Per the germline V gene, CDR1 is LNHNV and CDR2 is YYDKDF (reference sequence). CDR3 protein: CATSRDSTCEQYF. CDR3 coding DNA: TGTGCCACCAGCAGAGATTCAACCTGCGAGCAGTACTTC.

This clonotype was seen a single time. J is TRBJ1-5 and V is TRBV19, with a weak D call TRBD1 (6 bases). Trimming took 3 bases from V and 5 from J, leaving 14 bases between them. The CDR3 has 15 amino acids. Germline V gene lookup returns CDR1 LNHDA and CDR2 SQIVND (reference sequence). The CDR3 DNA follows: TGTGCCAGTAGTATCCAGACAGGACGATATCAGCCCCAGCATTTT. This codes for CASSIQTGRYQPQHF.

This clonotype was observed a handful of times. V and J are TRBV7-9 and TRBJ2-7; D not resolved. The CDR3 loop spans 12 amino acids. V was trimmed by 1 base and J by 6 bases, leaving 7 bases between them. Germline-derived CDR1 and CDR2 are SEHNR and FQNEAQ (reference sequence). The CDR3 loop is CASSLGVPEQYF. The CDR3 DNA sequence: TGTGCCAGCAGCTTAGGGGTACCCGAGCAGTACTTC.

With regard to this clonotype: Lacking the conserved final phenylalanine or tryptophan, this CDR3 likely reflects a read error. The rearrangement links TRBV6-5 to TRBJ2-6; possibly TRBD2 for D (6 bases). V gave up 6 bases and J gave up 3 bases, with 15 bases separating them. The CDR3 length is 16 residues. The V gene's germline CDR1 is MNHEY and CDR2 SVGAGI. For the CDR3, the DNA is TGTGCCAGCAGCCGCGGGATACCTCTTGGGGCCAACGTCCTGACTTAC. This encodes CASSRGIPLGANVLTY.

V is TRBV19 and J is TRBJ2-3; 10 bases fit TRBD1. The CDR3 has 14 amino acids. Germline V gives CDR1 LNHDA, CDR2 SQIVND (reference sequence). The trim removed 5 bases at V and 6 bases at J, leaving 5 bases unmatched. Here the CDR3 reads CASSLRTGGDTQYF. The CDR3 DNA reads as TGTGCCAGTAGTCTGCGGACAGGGGGGGATACGCAGTATTTT.

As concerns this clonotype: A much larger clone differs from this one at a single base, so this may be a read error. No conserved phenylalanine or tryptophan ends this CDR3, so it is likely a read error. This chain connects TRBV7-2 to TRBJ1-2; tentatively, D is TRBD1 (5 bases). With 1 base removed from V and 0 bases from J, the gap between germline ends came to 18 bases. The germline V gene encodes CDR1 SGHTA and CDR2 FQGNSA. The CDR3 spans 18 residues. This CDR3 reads CASSLVVREGNANYGYTS. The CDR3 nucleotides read TGTGCCAGCAGCTTAGTAGTACGAGAGGGGAATGCTAACTATGGCTACACCTCC.

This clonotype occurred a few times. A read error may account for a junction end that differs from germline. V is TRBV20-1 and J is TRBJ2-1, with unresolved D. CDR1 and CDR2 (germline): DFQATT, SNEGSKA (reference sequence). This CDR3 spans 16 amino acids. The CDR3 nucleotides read TGCAGTGCTAGCGGAAGGTCCGGATGGGTCCGCAATGGGCAGTTCTTC. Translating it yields CSASGRSGWVRNGQFF.

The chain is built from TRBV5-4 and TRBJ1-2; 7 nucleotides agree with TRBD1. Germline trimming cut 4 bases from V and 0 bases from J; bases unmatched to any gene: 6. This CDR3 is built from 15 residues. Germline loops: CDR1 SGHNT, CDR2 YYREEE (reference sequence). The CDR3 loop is CASSVDRVPNYGYTF. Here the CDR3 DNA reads TGTGCCAGCAGCGTCGACAGGGTCCCTAACTATGGCTACACCTTC.

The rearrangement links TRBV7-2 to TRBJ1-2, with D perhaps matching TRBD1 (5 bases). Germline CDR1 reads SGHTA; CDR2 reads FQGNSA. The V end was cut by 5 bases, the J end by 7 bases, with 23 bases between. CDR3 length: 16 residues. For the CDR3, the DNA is TGTGCCAGCAGCACCCGGGACCCTATCTACTCGGGTGGCTACACCTTC. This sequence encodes CASSTRDPIYSGGYTF.

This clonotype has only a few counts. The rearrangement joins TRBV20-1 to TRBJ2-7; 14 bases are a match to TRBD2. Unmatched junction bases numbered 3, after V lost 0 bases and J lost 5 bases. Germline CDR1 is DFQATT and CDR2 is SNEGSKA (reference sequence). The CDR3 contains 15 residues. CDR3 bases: TGCAGTGCTAGAGAGGGACTAGCGGGAGACCACGAGCAGTACTTC. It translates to CSAREGLAGDHEQYF.

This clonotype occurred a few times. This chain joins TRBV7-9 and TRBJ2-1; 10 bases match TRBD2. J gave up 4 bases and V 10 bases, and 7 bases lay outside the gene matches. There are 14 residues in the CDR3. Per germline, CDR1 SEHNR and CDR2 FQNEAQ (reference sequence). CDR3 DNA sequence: TGTGCCATTGCAGGGACTAGCGCTTACAATGAGCAGTTCTTC. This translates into CAIAGTSAYNEQFF.

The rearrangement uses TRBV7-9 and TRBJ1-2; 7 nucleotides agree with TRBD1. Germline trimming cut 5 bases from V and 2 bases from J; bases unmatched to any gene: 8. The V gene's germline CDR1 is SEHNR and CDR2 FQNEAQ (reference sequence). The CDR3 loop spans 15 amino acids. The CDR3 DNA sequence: TGTGCCAGCAGCACCTACAGGGGATCCAACTATGGCTACACCTTC. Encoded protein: CASSTYRGSNYGYTF.

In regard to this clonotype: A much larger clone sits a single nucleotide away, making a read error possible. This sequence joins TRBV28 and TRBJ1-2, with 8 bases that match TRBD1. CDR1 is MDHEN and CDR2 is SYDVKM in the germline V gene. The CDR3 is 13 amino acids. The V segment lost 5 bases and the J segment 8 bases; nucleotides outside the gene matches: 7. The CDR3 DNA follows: TGTGCCAGCAGTGTCCTGACAGGGGTCGGCTACACCTTC. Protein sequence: CASSVLTGVGYTF.

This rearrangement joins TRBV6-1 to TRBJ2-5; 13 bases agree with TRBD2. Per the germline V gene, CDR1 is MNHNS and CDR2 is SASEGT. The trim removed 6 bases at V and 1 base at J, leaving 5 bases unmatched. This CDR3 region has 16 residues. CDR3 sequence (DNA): TGTGCCAGCAGGCCTCGGACTAGCGGGAGCCAAGAGACCCAGTACTTC. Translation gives CASRPRTSGSQETQYF.

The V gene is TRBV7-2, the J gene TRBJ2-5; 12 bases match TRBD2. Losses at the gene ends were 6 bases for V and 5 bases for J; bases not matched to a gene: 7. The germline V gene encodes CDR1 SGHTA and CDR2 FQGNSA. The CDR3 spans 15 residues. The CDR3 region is CASSPGLAGYETQYF. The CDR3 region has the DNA TGTGCCAGCAGTCCCGGACTAGCGGGGTACGAGACCCAGTACTTC.

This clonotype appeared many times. CDR3 sequence reads: CASTRQGNPGELFF. The CDR3 DNA reads TGTGCCAGCACTAGACAGGGAAACCCCGGGGAGCTGTTTTTT. The V and J genes are TRBV6-2 or TRBV6-3 and TRBJ2-2; 7 bases are shared with TRBD1. Per the germline V gene, CDR1 is MNHEY and CDR2 is SVGEGT. The junction had 8 bases not matched to a gene; V was cut back by 7 bases and J by 6 bases. The CDR3 runs to 14 residues.

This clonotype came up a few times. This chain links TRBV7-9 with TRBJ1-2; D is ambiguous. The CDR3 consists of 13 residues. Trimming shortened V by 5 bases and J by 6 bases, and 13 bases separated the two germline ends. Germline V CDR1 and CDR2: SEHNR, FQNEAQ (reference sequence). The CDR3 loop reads CASSPQREDGYTF. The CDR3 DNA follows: TGTGCCAGCAGCCCCCAGCGGGAAGATGGCTACACCTTC.